This T cell receptor beta chain came from a study of blood T cell repertoires in COVID-19. Study in general: The United States, Italy and Spain supplied acute and convalescent COVID-19 samples. In each case, the material was cDNA or gDNA derived from T cells, B-cell-depleted T cells, or PBMCs.

The CDR3 is 13 residues long. The germline V gene has CDR1 SGHRS and CDR2 YFSETQ. The germline V and J ends were trimmed by 4 bases and 8 bases, with 15 bases remaining between them. The authors' processing: Counts of nucleated cells, estimated from reference gene primer amplification, were obtained. Sequenced by immunoSEQ multiplex PCR; TCRdb stores in-frame clones only, minus some. Clone size and V and J calls were adopted from that table, with D and trimming inferred from the DNA. The table lists 27,000 or so clones, 88% of them singletons. The TCR was taken from a woman between 50 and 59 years old with active COVID-19. This chain uses TRBV5-1 with TRBJ1-2; weak D call: TRBD1 (6 bases). What was sequenced was peripheral blood. For the CDR3, the DNA is TGCGCCAGCAGCCCAACAGGGACGACGGGCTACACCTTC. Translated, it gives CASSPTGTTGYTF. The full variable domain, in which reference TRBV5-1 and TRBJ1-2 provide the parts outside the CDR3, is KAGVTQTPRYLIKTRGQQVTLSCSPISGHRSVSWYQQTPGQGLQFLFEYFSETQRNKGNFPGRFSGRQFSNSRSEMNVSTLELGDSALYLCASSPTGTTGYTFGSGTRLTVV.